The following is a TCR beta chain sequence with its context. What it binds is unknown. Trimming took off 0 bases at V and 8 bases at J, with 14 bases between the two ends. CDR1 and CDR2 (germline): SGHNT, YYREEE (reference sequence). This CDR3 is built from 14 residues. This record belongs to a study of Tregs in tolerant kidney transplant recipients. Broader study findings: Some patients' samples used different primers over time, so nucleotide sequences weren't comparable.

Related graft donors supplied nonmyeloablative bone marrow transplants, and mixed chimerism was transient. Unstimulated Tregs (CD4+CD25+CD127-) and CD4+CD25- non-Tregs were sorted from PBMCs. TCRdb's table, derived via immunoSEQ multiplex PCR, lists solely in-frame clones and lacks some. This table has 20,000 to 25,000 clones, 65% to 85% appearing once. The material sequenced was CD8+ T cells from blood (PBMCs), taken 6 months after the transplant. The chain links TRBV5-4 to TRBJ1-2; possibly TRBD1 for D (5 bases). The clonotype comes from a human patient who received a combined kidney and bone marrow transplant. Some of the T cells might come from the graft donor. The CDR3: CASSLVSGREGYTF. The CDR3 nucleotides read TGTGCCAGCAGCTTGGTTTCAGGGAGGGAAGGCTACACCTTC.